The source of this T cell receptor beta chain is a study of T cells in Graves' hyperthyroidism and ophthalmopathy. Notes on this clonotype: One end of the junction varies from germline; a read error may be responsible.

TCR beta CDR3 regions were amplified from RNA. The HTBI primer set was used in a first-round RT-PCR of the TCR CDR3. TCRdb processed the multiplex PCR reads anew with MiXCR; each CDR3 protein has one entry. This sample has almost 350,000 distinct CDR3 sequences, with around 18% found just once. CDR3 size: 12 residues. Germline CDR1 and CDR2: KGHDR and SFDVKD. The V gene is TRBV24-1, the J gene TRBJ2-2; tentative D call: TRBD2 (5 bases). Material: blood. The sequence was obtained from a woman aged 35 to 49 with Graves' ophthalmopathy. This CDR3 is CATTDFAGELSF. The CDR3 bases are TGTGCCACCACTGATTTTGCCGGGGAGCTGTCTTTT.